Below are 26 T cell receptor beta chains sequenced from a single sample in a study of blood T cell repertoires in COVID-19. Libraries were prepared by immunoSEQ multiplex PCR; TCRdb keeps only in-frame clonotypes and omits some of them. Among about 160,000 clones listed, around four fifths were seen once. The sample was peripheral blood. These receptors were collected from a man between 65 and 85 years old with acute or convalescent COVID-19.

This clone has a handful of counts. The chain recombines TRBV28 with TRBJ2-2; 14 bases map to TRBD2. Losses at the gene ends were 6 bases for V and 1 base for J; bases not matched to a gene: 7. The CDR3 totals 18 residues. Germline-derived CDR1 and CDR2 are MDHEN and SYDVKM. CDR3 sequence reads: CASRQGGLAGGNTGELFF. Here the CDR3 DNA reads TGTGCCAGCAGACAGGGTGGACTAGCGGGAGGGAACACCGGGGAGCTGTTTTTT.

This chain links TRBV7-2 with TRBJ1-5; 7 bases fit TRBD1. The J segment lost 6 bases and the V segment lost 2 bases, leaving 10 bases of the junction unmatched. This CDR3 contains 16 residues. Germline loops: CDR1 SGHTA, CDR2 FQGNSA. Here the CDR3 DNA reads TGTGCCAGCAGCTTACATGGCAGGGGGTCAGGTCAGCCCCAGCATTTT. This gives the protein CASSLHGRGSGQPQHF.

This chain uses TRBV9 with TRBJ2-2; D is perhaps TRBD1 (6 bases). The CDR3 contains 15 residues. V was cut by 1 base and J by 4 bases, with 11 bases left in between. CDR1 is SGDLS and CDR2 is YYNGEE in the germline V gene. In DNA, the CDR3 is TGTGCCAGCAGCGTATTGGACAGCTTCACCGGGGAGCTGTTTTTT. As protein: CASSVLDSFTGELFF.

The chain couples TRBV3-1 (or the pseudogene TRBV3-2) to TRBJ2-2; 14 nucleotides align to TRBD2. The CDR3 has 18 residues. The V gene's germline CDR1 is LGHDT and CDR2 YNNKEL (reference sequence). The J segment lost 5 bases and the V segment lost 3 bases, leaving 8 bases of the junction unmatched. CDR3 nucleotides: TGTGCCAGCAGCCACGCCGGGACTAGCGGGGGCTCGACCGGGGAGCTGTTTTTT. Translated, it gives CASSHAGTSGGSTGELFF.

This clone was counted once. The chain employs TRBV7-3 and TRBJ1-2; 7 bases fit TRBD1. Germline V gene data show CDR1 as SGHTA and CDR2 as FQGTGA. This CDR3 spans 14 amino acids. V lost 3 bases to trimming and J lost 7 bases; unmatched junction nucleotides: 8. CDR3 region: CASSFQGGEGGYTF. DNA of the CDR3: TGTGCCAGCAGCTTTCAAGGGGGCGAGGGTGGCTACACCTTC.

The chain employs TRBV11-2 and TRBJ2-1; TRBD1 aligns across 8 bases. There are 15 residues in the CDR3. Per the germline V gene, CDR1 is SGHAT and CDR2 is FQNNGV. The ends lost 6 bases at V and 8 bases at J; junction bases unmatched: 12. The CDR3 region is CASSSGTGSIHEQFF. The CDR3 DNA reads TGTGCCAGCAGTTCGGGGACAGGATCGATCCATGAGCAGTTCTTC.

The rearrangement links TRBV2 to TRBJ2-6; D not certain. Germline V lookup: CDR1 SNHLY, CDR2 FYNNEI. The CDR3 sequence is 14 residues long. Trimming pared 7 bases from V and 2 bases from J, leaving 9 bases between. The CDR3 DNA reads TGTGCCAGCAACCTCCAGACTGGGGCCAACGTCCTGACTTTC. The encoded protein is CASNLQTGANVLTF.

J is TRBJ2-5 and V is TRBV7-2, with no clear D. This CDR3 region has 14 residues. Between the trimmed V and J ends, which lost 1 base and 1 base, there was a span of 7 bases. CDR1 and CDR2 from the germline V gene are SGHTA and FQGNSA. In DNA, the CDR3 is TGTGCCAGCAGCTTAGGGGCCCTCCAAGAGACCCAGTACTTC. As protein: CASSLGALQETQYF.

The V and J genes are TRBV11-2 and TRBJ2-3, with 10 bases lining up with TRBD2. Trimming took 3 bases from V and 3 from J; bases not matched to a gene: 0. The CDR3 has 14 residues. Per the germline V gene, CDR1 is SGHAT and CDR2 is FQNNGV. The CDR3: CASSLGLATDTQYF. The CDR3 bases are TGTGCCAGCAGCTTGGGACTAGCGACAGATACGCAGTATTTT.

This chain joins TRBV5-1 and TRBJ2-7; 7 nucleotides line up with TRBD1. The CDR3 covers 14 residues. Germline CDR1 is SGHRS and CDR2 is YFSETQ. The J segment lost 3 bases and the V segment lost 4 bases, leaving 7 bases of the junction unmatched. CDR3 nucleotides: TGCGCCAGCAGCGCGCCGGGACAGAACTACGAGCAGTACTTC. It yields the protein CASSAPGQNYEQYF. The variable domain in full, with the rest retrieved from reference TRBV5-1 and TRBJ2-7, is KAGVTQTPRYLIKTRGQQVTLSCSPISGHRSVSWYQQTPGQGLQFLFEYFSETQRNKGNFPGRFSGRQFSNSRSEMNVSTLELGDSALYLCASSAPGQNYEQYFGPGTRLTVT.

This chain connects TRBV28 to TRBJ1-5; a possible D gene is TRBD1 (6 bases). The CDR3 consists of 14 residues. CDR1 and CDR2 from the germline V gene are MDHEN and SYDVKM. Trimming cost V 6 bases and J 7 bases, with 16 bases left between them. DNA for the CDR3: TGTGCCAGCAGCCTCAAGCAGGGGCGGCAGCCCCAGCATTTT. Residues: CASSLKQGRQPQHF.

This sequence joins TRBV11-2 and TRBJ1-1; 8 bases align to TRBD1. V lost 3 bases to trimming and J lost 5 bases; unmatched junction nucleotides: 11. This CDR3 comprises 16 residues. Germline V gives CDR1 SGHAT, CDR2 FQNNGV. This CDR3 reads CASSLRGQDPRTEAFF. Written as DNA, the CDR3 is TGTGCCAGCAGCTTGAGGGGACAGGACCCGAGGACTGAAGCTTTCTTT.

The chain recombines TRBV4-1 with TRBJ2-7; 10 nucleotides line up with TRBD2. J was trimmed by 3 bases and V by 1 base; bases with no gene match: 6. CDR3 length: 16 amino acids. CDR1 is MGHRA, CDR2 YSYEKL, per germline. For the CDR3, the DNA is TGCGCCAGCAGCCAAGGGTCTAGCGGGAGCCTCTACGAGCAGTACTTC. It is translated as CASSQGSSGSLYEQYF.

This clone was counted once. The chain couples TRBV9 to TRBJ1-1; a weak D match, TRBD1 (5 bases). Looked up from germline, CDR1 is SGDLS and CDR2 is YYNGEE. The V gene lost 0 bases and the J gene lost 0 bases, with 9 bases spanning the gap. The CDR3 runs to 15 residues. For the CDR3, the DNA is TGTGCCAGCAGCGTAGCGGGGGTAATGAACACTGAAGCTTTCTTT. It encodes CASSVAGVMNTEAFF. Filled out from reference TRBV9 and TRBJ1-1, the complete variable domain reads DSGVTQTPKHLITATGQRVTLRCSPRSGDLSVYWYQQSLDQGLQFLIQYYNGEERAKGNILERFSAQQFPDLHSELNLSSLELGDSALYFCASSVAGVMNTEAFFGQGTRLTVV.

The V call is TRBV28, the J call TRBJ2-4; 8 bases line up with TRBD2. The CDR3 sequence is 15 residues long. Looked up from germline, CDR1 is MDHEN and CDR2 is SYDVKM. Trimming at V came to 6 bases and at J to 0 bases, leaving 4 bases not matched to a gene. CDR3 coding DNA: TGTGCCAGCAGCCGGGGGGGGATAGCCAAAAACATTCAGTACTTC. Its translation: CASSRGGIAKNIQYF.

The chain couples TRBV7-2 to TRBJ2-7; 14 bases fit TRBD2. The CDR3 sequence is 15 residues long. V lost 5 bases and J lost 0; bases outside the gene matches: 0. Looked up from germline, CDR1 is SGHTA and CDR2 is FQGNSA. The CDR3 loop is CASSGTSGSSYEQYF. CDR3 DNA sequence: TGTGCCAGCAGCGGGACTAGCGGGAGCTCCTACGAGCAGTACTTC.

The genes are TRBV6-5 and TRBJ1-5; TRBD1 matches 11 bases. V gave up 0 bases and J gave up 6 bases; unmatched junction bases: 4. The CDR3 has 16 amino acids. Germline V lookup: CDR1 MNHEY, CDR2 SVGAGI. The CDR3 sequence is CASSYSGTGGGQPQHF. CDR3 nucleotide sequence: TGTGCCAGCAGTTACTCCGGGACAGGGGGTGGTCAGCCCCAGCATTTT.

The chain couples TRBV6-6 to TRBJ2-7, with D possibly matching TRBD1 (6 bases). The V end lost 10 bases, the J end lost 2 bases, and 18 bases lay between the germline ends. The CDR3 covers 14 residues. Looked up from germline, CDR1 is MNHNY and CDR2 is SVGAGI (reference sequence). The chain's CDR3 is CATKIHRETYEQYF. CDR3 nucleotide sequence: TGTGCCACCAAAATTCACAGGGAGACCTACGAGCAGTACTTC.

This rearrangement joins TRBV18 to TRBJ2-5; D uncertain. The CDR3 has 13 residues. From germline, CDR1 is KGHSH and CDR2 LQKENI. The V and J ends lost 5 bases and 2 bases respectively, with 9 bases between them. The DNA of the CDR3 is TGTGCCAGCTCATCAGACTTACAAGAGACCCAGTACTTC. Its translation is CASSSDLQETQYF.

V usage is TRBV27 and J usage is TRBJ2-1, with D unclear. Per the germline V gene, CDR1 is MNHEY and CDR2 is SMNVEV (reference sequence). The CDR3 spans 18 residues. Trimming took 4 bases from V and 0 from J, leaving 19 bases between them. CDR3 nucleotide sequence: TGTGCCAGCAGTTACCGAGAAGGTAGCCGAAGCTCCTACAATGAGCAGTTCTTC. Translation gives CASSYREGSRSSYNEQFF.

The gene calls are TRBV21-1 and TRBJ2-7; TRBD1 is taken as the D call from the table, unchecked against the DNA. TRBV21-1 is classified as a pseudogene. There are 14 residues in the CDR3. The CDR3 sequence: CASSDSTGGYEQYF. CDR3 DNA: TGTGCCAGCAGCGACAGCACAGGGGGGTACGAGCAGTACTTC.

As DNA, the CDR3 is TGTGCCAGCATGAGGGGGGAGACCCAGTACTTC. Translation: CASMRGETQYF. V and J are TRBV9 and TRBJ2-5; D perhaps matches TRBD1 (6 bases). Per the germline V gene, CDR1 is SGDLS and CDR2 is YYNGEE. The CDR3 contains 11 residues. Trimming shortened V by 6 bases and J by 5 bases, and 8 bases separated the two germline ends.

The chain couples TRBV14 to TRBJ2-4; 8 bases match TRBD2. Germline V gene sequence: CDR1 SGHDN, CDR2 FVKESK. The CDR3 spans 16 residues. The ends lost 1 base at V and 9 bases at J; junction bases unmatched: 11. The CDR3 here is CASSQVAGGSGSIQYF. As DNA, the CDR3 is TGTGCCAGCAGCCAAGTCGCGGGGGGCTCGGGCTCCATTCAGTACTTC.

V is TRBV9 and J is TRBJ1-2; tentative D call: TRBD1 (5 bases). Germline loops: CDR1 SGDLS, CDR2 YYNGEE. Trimming left V 0 bases short and J 2 bases short, with 14 bases between. This CDR3 region has 16 residues. As DNA, the CDR3 is TGTGCCAGCAGCGTAGAAACAGGCCGGTCGAACTATGGCTACACCTTC. It encodes CASSVETGRSNYGYTF.

Concerning this clone itself: A read error may account for a junction end that differs from germline. This chain links TRBV2 with TRBJ2-7; TRBD1 is a possible D gene (5 bases). Germline CDR1 reads SNHLY; CDR2 reads FYNNEI. The CDR3 loop spans 11 amino acids. CDR3: CASSEVQDANF. The CDR3 nucleotides read TGTGCCAGCAGTGAGGTACAGGATGCAAACTTC.

The chain recombines TRBV10-3 with TRBJ1-3; D gene uncertain. Germline V CDR1 and CDR2: ENHRY, SYGVKD. This CDR3 region has 17 residues. Trimming pared 6 bases from V and 0 bases from J, leaving 18 bases between. The CDR3 bases are TGTGCCATCAGCCGCCAGGAAAGCGGGATCTCTGGAAACACCATATATTTT. This codes for CAISRQESGISGNTIYF.